Presented here are 4 T cell receptor beta chains from one specimen sequenced in a study of radiotherapy plus CTLA-4 blockade in lung cancer. Some clones are missing from TCRdb's copy, which holds only in-frame ones; the method was immunoSEQ multiplex PCR. The table includes about 80,000 clones, about 79% detected once. The sample in question was peripheral blood, obtained from a patient treated with radiotherapy plus ipilimumab. Receptors were obtained from a human donor with non-small cell lung cancer whose response to radiotherapy plus ipilimumab could not be evaluated. Some clones in this sample may be carry-over from other donors' samples.

The CDR3 loop reads CASSSRTGELFF. CDR3 nucleotides: TGTGCCAGCAGCTCCCGTACCGGGGAGCTGTTTTTT. V and J are TRBV28 and TRBJ2-2; the D is unclear. The germline V gene encodes CDR1 MDHEN and CDR2 SYDVKM. V was trimmed by 6 bases and J by 5 bases, leaving 7 bases between them. The CDR3 has 12 amino acids.

The V gene is TRBV7-9, the J gene TRBJ1-1, with D maybe TRBD1 (5 bases). V was pared by 6 bases and J by 1 base, with 9 bases between. The CDR3 extends over 13 amino acids. CDR1 and CDR2 from the germline V gene are SEHNR and FQNEAQ (reference sequence). CDR3 sequence: CASRATGNTEAFF. The CDR3 DNA follows: TGTGCCAGCAGAGCTACAGGGAACACTGAAGCTTTCTTT.

This chain connects TRBV7-2 to TRBJ2-3; D call uncertain. Trimming took 3 bases from V and 0 from J, leaving 10 bases between them. The CDR3 runs to 15 residues. CDR1 SGHTA and CDR2 FQGNSA come from the germline V gene. Here the CDR3 DNA reads TGTGCCAGCAGCTTTGACTTCTCAAGCACAGATACGCAGTATTTT. Its protein is CASSFDFSSTDTQYF.

Of note for this clone: This sample also contains other DNA sequences that code for the same CDR3. This rearrangement joins TRBV5-1 to TRBJ1-1; the match to TRBD1 covers 7 bases. Germline CDR1 is SGHRS and CDR2 is YFSETQ. The CDR3 loop spans 14 amino acids. Trimming at V came to 2 bases and at J to 2 bases, leaving 3 bases not matched to a gene. CDR3 sequence (DNA): TGCGCCAGCAGCTTCCGACAGGGTAACACTGAAGCTTTCTTT. Its protein product is CASSFRQGNTEAFF.